What follows is one T cell receptor (beta chain) and its context. Clones were read by immunoSEQ multiplex PCR, and TCRdb kept only the in-frame ones, dropping some. This sample has a few hundred thousand clones; approximately 90% occur once, and the top ten carry approximately 0.84%. This specimen belongs to a study of blood T cell repertoires in COVID-19. Study information: The United States, Italy and Spain were the sources of the acute and convalescent COVID-19 samples. Nucleic acid was either cDNA or gDNA, and it came from T cells, B-cell-depleted T cells, or PBMCs.

V shed 1 base and J 3 bases; nucleotides not matched to a gene: 2. Germline V gene data show CDR1 as SGHRS and CDR2 as YFSETQ. The CDR3 extends over 14 amino acids. The TCR originated in a man aged 25 to 45 with acute or convalescent COVID-19. This rearrangement joins TRBV5-1 to TRBJ2-5; 8 positions agree with TRBD1. Material for sequencing was peripheral blood. The CDR3 protein is CASSLMTGEETQYF. The CDR3 nucleotides are TGCGCCAGCAGCTTGATGACAGGGGAAGAGACCCAGTACTTC. The complete variable domain, with remaining parts taken from reference TRBV5-1 and TRBJ2-5, reads KAGVTQTPRYLIKTRGQQVTLSCSPISGHRSVSWYQQTPGQGLQFLFEYFSETQRNKGNFPGRFSGRQFSNSRSEMNVSTLELGDSALYLCASSLMTGEETQYFGPGTRLLVL.